Listed here are 22 T cell receptor beta chains from one sample, sequenced in a study of memory CD4+ T cells and cytomegalovirus serostatus. The sort gate was single viable CD3+CD4+CD8-CD45RO+ cells for memory CD4+ T cells. TCRdb keeps only in-frame clones here, not all; method: immunoSEQ multiplex PCR. This sample has around 53,000 clones, with under 80% found just once. Sample: memory CD4+ T cells from blood. Receptor source: an adult in good health and CMV-seronegative.

The CDR3 is CASSYSGVERYGYTF. The DNA of the CDR3 is TGTGCCAGCAGTTACTCCGGGGTTGAGCGGTATGGCTACACCTTC. The rearrangement uses TRBV6-5 and TRBJ1-2; D is undetermined. V was shortened by 0 bases and J by 5 bases, with 13 bases between the two germline ends. The CDR3 covers 15 residues. Germline loops: CDR1 MNHEY, CDR2 SVGAGI.

This chain uses TRBV28 with TRBJ2-7, with 7 bases fitting TRBD1. This CDR3 spans 14 amino acids. The germline V gene has CDR1 MDHEN and CDR2 SYDVKM. Trimming at V came to 7 bases and at J to 1 base, leaving 7 bases not matched to a gene. CDR3 nucleotide sequence: TGTGCCAGCATTGTAGGGGGCTCTTCCTACGAGCAGTACTTC. Translation gives CASIVGGSSYEQYF.

This clone is a singleton in its sample. CDR3 loop: CASGLVGETYIQYF. The DNA for the CDR3 is TGTGCCAGCGGACTCGTGGGAGAAACCTACATTCAGTACTTC. The chain recombines TRBV7-9 with TRBJ2-4, with D possibly matching TRBD2 (5 bases). Germline CDR1 and CDR2: SEHNR and FQNEAQ (reference sequence). Trimming took 8 bases from V and 8 from J, leaving 19 bases between them. The CDR3 has 14 amino acids.

V usage is TRBV5-6 and J usage is TRBJ2-7, with 7 bases matching TRBD2. Germline CDR1 and CDR2: SGHDT and YYEEEE. The CDR3 totals 14 residues. J was trimmed by 6 bases and V by 2 bases; bases with no gene match: 8. CDR3 region: CASSFPGTNGEQYF. The CDR3 DNA reads as TGTGCCAGCAGCTTTCCCGGGACTAACGGCGAGCAGTACTTC.

The rearrangement joins TRBV23-1 to TRBJ1-5; unclear D gene. TRBV23-1 is marked as an open reading frame, function uncertain. The V end lost 2 bases, the J end lost 7 bases, and 12 bases lay between the germline ends. The CDR3 sequence is 14 residues long. The CDR3 protein is CASSQGDGGQPQHF. CDR3 bases: TGCGCCAGCAGTCAAGGTGATGGCGGCCAGCCCCAGCATTTT.

The chain has TRBV4-2 and TRBJ2-3; tentative D call: TRBD1 (7 bases). The CDR3 contains 18 residues. CDR1 and CDR2 from the germline V gene are LGHNA and YNFKEQ. The germline V and J ends were trimmed by 0 bases and 10 bases, with 26 bases remaining between them. CDR3 in DNA: TGTGCCAGCAGCCAAGATCTGGGGGGAACAGGGGAGGCAGGGGCGCAGTATTTT. The encoded protein is CASSQDLGGTGEAGAQYF.

The V call is TRBV6-6, the J call TRBJ2-7; D gene ambiguous. The germline V gene encodes CDR1 MNHNY and CDR2 SVGAGI (reference sequence). The CDR3 is 12 residues long. V lost 6 bases to trimming and J lost 3 bases, with 9 bases between them. CDR3 nucleotide sequence: TGTGCCAGCAGCCCTAGGTACTACGAGCAGTACTTC. Its translation: CASSPRYYEQYF.

The rearrangement links TRBV2 to TRBJ2-7, with no clear D. V lost 5 bases and J 3 bases, leaving 17 bases between the germline ends. Germline CDR1 and CDR2: SNHLY and FYNNEI. This CDR3 spans 15 amino acids. CDR3 coding DNA: TGTGCCAGCAGTCGAGGTCGGCTAGTAAGCTACGAGCAGTACTTC. Residues: CASSRGRLVSYEQYF.

This chain uses TRBV5-4 with TRBJ1-1; unclear D gene. V was clipped by 4 bases and J by 11 bases, with 18 bases between them. The V gene's germline CDR1 is SGHNT and CDR2 YYREEE (reference sequence). The CDR3 runs to 13 residues. DNA of the CDR3: TGTGCCAGCAGCCCCTCCGAGATACCTCCGGCTTTCTTT. Translation: CASSPSEIPPAFF.

V gene TRBV28 combines with J gene TRBJ1-3, with unresolved D. The CDR3 sequence is 13 residues long. CDR1 is MDHEN and CDR2 is SYDVKM in the germline V gene. V shed 6 bases and J shed 3 bases, with 9 bases lying between them. This chain's CDR3 is CASSQGGGNTIYF. The DNA of the CDR3 is TGTGCCAGCAGCCAAGGAGGTGGAAACACCATATATTTT.

The J gene is TRBJ2-3, the V gene TRBV19; maybe TRBD2 (6 bases). This CDR3 has 14 amino acids. Germline V gene data show CDR1 as LNHDA and CDR2 as SQIVND (reference sequence). V lost 3 bases, J lost 4 bases, and 11 bases lay in between. In DNA form, the CDR3 reads TGTGCCAGTAGTATGGAGCGGGCCTCAGATACGCAGTATTTT. It translates to CASSMERASDTQYF.

The chain carries TRBV2 and TRBJ2-7; D is perhaps TRBD1 (6 bases). The CDR3 covers 14 residues. The germline V gene encodes CDR1 SNHLY and CDR2 FYNNEI. V was trimmed by 2 bases and J by 3 bases, leaving 11 bases between them. DNA for the CDR3: TGTGCCAGCAGTGAACCTCAGGGGCACTACGAGCAGTACTTC. Residues: CASSEPQGHYEQYF. Together with reference TRBV2 and TRBJ2-7, the CDR3 gives the full variable domain: EPEVTQTPSHQVTQMGQEVILRCVPISNHLYFYWYRQILGQKVEFLVSFYNNEISEKSEIFDDQFSVERPDGSNFTLKIRSTKLEDSAMYFCASSEPQGHYEQYFGPGTRLTVT.

This chain links TRBV6-6 with TRBJ2-3; the D gene is possibly TRBD1 (5 bases). Germline-derived CDR1 and CDR2 are MNHNY and SVGAGI (reference sequence). The CDR3 runs to 16 residues. V was trimmed by 6 bases and J by 1 base, leaving 17 bases between them. The DNA of the CDR3 is TGTGCCAGCAGCTCCCCCCATAGGGGTGGCACAGATACGCAGTATTTT. Translating it yields CASSSPHRGGTDTQYF.

The chain links TRBV13 to TRBJ2-1; 9 positions agree with TRBD2. The germline V gene encodes CDR1 PRHDT and CDR2 FYEKMQ (reference sequence). The CDR3 is 16 residues long. Unmatched junction bases numbered 8, after V lost 2 bases and J lost 6 bases. CDR3 bases: TGTGCCAGCAGCTTACGGGAGGGCGGGAGGGCCAATGAGCAGTTCTTC. Amino acids: CASSLREGGRANEQFF.

This sequence joins TRBV6-1 and TRBJ2-7; 7 bases are a match to TRBD2. The CDR3 spans 14 residues. J gave up 4 bases and V 2 bases, and 5 bases lay outside the gene matches. CDR1 is MNHNS and CDR2 is SASEGT in the germline V gene. This chain's CDR3 is CASSERWGGYEQYF. DNA for the CDR3: TGTGCCAGCAGTGAAAGGTGGGGGGGGTACGAGCAGTACTTC.

V gene TRBV30 combines with J gene TRBJ2-5, with D possibly TRBD2 on 7 matching bases. Germline CDR1 and CDR2: GTSNPN and SVGIG (reference sequence). Trimming cost V 0 bases and J 5 bases, with 16 bases left between them. This CDR3 spans 15 amino acids. The DNA for the CDR3 is TGTGCCTGGAGTGTATCCTCGGGGGGCCTGGAGACCCAGTACTTC. Translation: CAWSVSSGGLETQYF.

The V and J genes are TRBV4-1 and TRBJ2-3, with D possibly TRBD2 on 5 matching bases. Germline-derived CDR1 and CDR2 are MGHRA and YSYEKL. V gave up 4 bases and J gave up 5 bases, with 10 bases separating them. The CDR3 extends over 13 amino acids. CDR3 in amino acids: CASSPRREDTQYF. In nucleotides, the CDR3 is TGCGCCAGCAGCCCCAGACGGGAAGATACGCAGTATTTT.

The chain employs TRBV2 and TRBJ1-1; 7 bases are a match to TRBD1. The CDR3 is 11 residues long. CDR1 and CDR2 from the germline V gene are SNHLY and FYNNEI. V was pared by 10 bases and J by 5 bases, with 4 bases of the junction left unmatched. The CDR3 here is CATGQVTEAFF. The CDR3 DNA sequence: TGTGCCACCGGACAGGTGACTGAAGCTTTCTTT.

The V call is TRBV12-5, the J call TRBJ1-1; tentatively, D is TRBD1 (6 bases). The CDR3 extends over 11 amino acids. Germline values: CDR1 LGHNT, CDR2 FRNRAP. The CDR3 sequence: CAVGGQGEAFF. For the CDR3, the DNA is TGTGCAGTTGGGGGGCAGGGTGAAGCTTTCTTT.

The chain joins TRBV5-5 to TRBJ2-2, with D perhaps matching TRBD1 (6 bases). CDR3 length: 16 amino acids. The germline CDR1 and CDR2 sequences are SGHKS and YYEKEE (reference sequence). V lost 4 bases to trimming and J lost 0 bases, with 13 bases between them. The CDR3 nucleotides read TGTGCCAGCAGCCCCGACAGGATCGCGAACACCGGGGAGCTGTTTTTT. Translated: CASSPDRIANTGELFF.

This clone was counted a single time. The rearrangement links TRBV18 to TRBJ1-2; a weak D match, TRBD1 (5 bases). Trimming took 0 bases from V and 10 from J, leaving 15 bases between them. There are 14 residues in the CDR3. Germline CDR1 reads KGHSH; CDR2 reads LQKENI. The CDR3 nucleotides are TGTGCCAGCTCACCACCGGCCCAGGGATCGACCTACACCTTC. Its protein is CASSPPAQGSTYTF.

This clone was seen more than once but under ten times. The rearrangement links TRBV18 to TRBJ1-2; D gene uncertain. CDR3 length equals 13 residues. Looked up from germline, CDR1 is KGHSH and CDR2 is LQKENI. V lost 4 bases to trimming and J lost 6 bases, with 12 bases between them. The CDR3 reads CASSRGAEDGYTF. The CDR3 coding sequence is TGTGCCAGCTCACGGGGTGCTGAGGATGGCTACACCTTC.